Following are 21 T cell receptor beta chains from one sample sequenced in a study of metastatic and nonmetastatic thyroid tumors. No patient received treatment before thyroid surgery. TCRdb re-called clones via MiXCR from the PCR reads. The data show over 45,000 clones, around 25% seen once. What was sequenced was blood. The origin of the receptors is a male donor with papillary thyroid cancer or a benign thyroid nodule (not recorded which). Some clones in this sample may be carry-over from other donors' samples.

V usage is TRBV20-1 and J usage is TRBJ2-1; 8 nucleotides match TRBD2. CDR1 and CDR2 (germline): DFQATT, SNEGSKA (reference sequence). J gave up 0 bases and V 2 bases, and 9 bases lay outside the gene matches. The CDR3 sequence is 17 residues long. The CDR3 bases are TGCAGTGCTAGATACCTAGCGGGCGTAAGCTCCTACAATGAGCAGTTCTTC. It translates to CSARYLAGVSSYNEQFF.

This clone occurred many times. The chain links TRBV20-1 to TRBJ2-5; TRBD2 matches 13 bases. The junction had 2 bases not matched to a gene; V was cut back by 2 bases and J by 5 bases. This CDR3 is 14 amino acids long. The germline V gene encodes CDR1 DFQATT and CDR2 SNEGSKA (reference sequence). CDR3 nucleotide sequence: TGCAGTGCTAGAACTAGCGGGAGGGGGGAGACCCAGTACTTC. Amino acids: CSARTSGRGETQYF.

This clone was recorded many times. The chain combines TRBV4-1 with TRBJ2-3; 11 bases fit TRBD1. CDR1 and CDR2 (germline): MGHRA, YSYEKL. The CDR3 totals 16 residues. V trimming: 1 base; J trimming: 4 bases; junction bases outside the gene matches: 4. The CDR3, as DNA: TGCGCCAGCAGCCAAGTGCGGGGACAGGGGGCAGATACGCAGTATTTT. It codes for CASSQVRGQGADTQYF.

This chain joins TRBV5-1 and TRBJ1-1; TRBD1 matches at 10 bases. CDR3 length equals 18 residues. Germline CDR1 and CDR2: SGHRS and YFSETQ. J was trimmed by 2 bases and V by 1 base; bases with no gene match: 11. The chain's CDR3 is CASSLTDRGLFENTEAFF. The CDR3 bases are TGCGCCAGCAGCTTGACTGACAGGGGGCTTTTTGAAAACACTGAAGCTTTCTTT.

The genes are TRBV7-8 and TRBJ2-1; D may be TRBD1 or TRBD2 (5 bases each). The CDR3 spans 15 residues. V dropped 1 base and J dropped 2 bases, with 9 bases sitting between them. Germline CDR1 reads SGHVS; CDR2 reads FQNEAQ. The CDR3: CASSLGQGPYNEQFF. In DNA, the CDR3 is TGTGCCAGCAGCTTAGGGCAGGGACCCTACAATGAGCAGTTCTTC.

This chain uses TRBV28 with TRBJ2-7; a possible D gene is TRBD1 (6 bases). Germline V lookup: CDR1 MDHEN, CDR2 SYDVKM. V was trimmed by 5 bases and J by 12 bases, leaving 14 bases between them. The CDR3 length is 11 residues. As DNA, the CDR3 is TGTGCCAGCAGTATCGACAGGCGGCGGTACTTC. This codes for CASSIDRRRYF.

The table lists this clone with many counts. The V gene is TRBV9, the J gene TRBJ1-2; 10 bases match TRBD1. Trimming took 3 bases from V and 6 from J; bases not matched to a gene: 14. The length of the CDR3 is 17 residues. Germline CDR1 is SGDLS and CDR2 is YYNGEE. The CDR3 loop is CASSATLTGGAGDGYTF. For the CDR3, the DNA is TGTGCCAGCAGCGCAACCCTGACAGGGGGCGCCGGCGATGGCTACACCTTC.

This clone has a count of ten or more. As DNA, the CDR3 is TGTGCCAGCAGCTTTAGCGGGAGGGCCCTCAATGAGCAGTTCTTC. Translated: CASSFSGRALNEQFF. The genes are TRBV13 and TRBJ2-1, with 11 bases identical to TRBD2. There are 15 residues in the CDR3. Trimming at V came to 3 bases and at J to 6 bases, leaving 4 bases not matched to a gene. The germline gives CDR1 PRHDT, CDR2 FYEKMQ (reference sequence).

At least ten counts were recorded for this clone. The chain uses TRBV19 and TRBJ1-2; D might be TRBD1 (5 bases). Germline CDR1 reads LNHDA; CDR2 reads SQIVND (reference sequence). V lost 7 bases and J 7 bases, leaving 19 bases between the germline ends. The CDR3 loop spans 14 amino acids. The CDR3 sequence: CASTPGLLLGGYTF. The DNA of the CDR3 is TGTGCCAGTACTCCAGGGTTACTGTTGGGTGGCTACACCTTC.

The chain recombines TRBV20-1 with TRBJ2-7; D is ambiguous. In germline, CDR1 is DFQATT, CDR2 SNEGSKA (reference sequence). The CDR3 runs to 17 residues. Trimming shortened V by 1 base and J by 3 bases, and 22 bases separated the two germline ends. CDR3 sequence reads: CSARVPSEIGGIYEQYF. CDR3 coding DNA: TGCAGTGCTAGAGTTCCATCGGAAATAGGTGGGATCTACGAGCAGTACTTC.

CDR3 sequence reads: CASSSEGATSYGYTF. The CDR3, as DNA: TGCGCCAGCAGCTCTGAGGGGGCTACCAGCTATGGCTACACCTTC. The chain recombines TRBV5-1 with TRBJ1-2; TRBD1 matches at 7 bases. CDR3 size: 15 residues. In germline, CDR1 is SGHRS, CDR2 YFSETQ. Losses at the gene ends were 3 bases for V and 4 bases for J; bases not matched to a gene: 9. The full variable domain, completed using reference TRBV5-1 and TRBJ1-2, is KAGVTQTPRYLIKTRGQQVTLSCSPISGHRSVSWYQQTPGQGLQFLFEYFSETQRNKGNFPGRFSGRQFSNSRSEMNVSTLELGDSALYLCASSSEGATSYGYTFGSGTRLTVV.

This clone came up many times. V gene TRBV6-1 combines with J gene TRBJ2-7; 8 bases match TRBD2. This CDR3 region has 15 residues. Germline V gives CDR1 MNHNS, CDR2 SASEGT. J gave up 2 bases and V 5 bases, and 8 bases lay outside the gene matches. The CDR3 region is CASSHGGGSAYEQYF. The CDR3 DNA reads as TGTGCCAGCAGTCACGGGGGGGGGTCCGCCTACGAGCAGTACTTC.

This clone appeared many times. CDR3 in DNA: TGCAGTGCTAGGACCCCAGCTAACTATGGCTACACCTTC. It translates to CSARTPANYGYTF. V and J are TRBV20-1 and TRBJ1-2; no reliable D call. V lost 3 bases, J lost 0 bases, and 8 bases lay in between. This CDR3 is 13 amino acids long. CDR1 is DFQATT, CDR2 SNEGSKA, per germline (reference sequence).

This clone was recorded a few times. CDR3 coding DNA: TGCGCCAGCAGCTTTGGGGGACTAGCGGGAGGCGAGCAGTACTTC. Amino acid sequence: CASSFGGLAGGEQYF. The V call is TRBV5-1, the J call TRBJ2-7, with 15 bases that match TRBD2. CDR1 is SGHRS and CDR2 is YFSETQ in the germline V gene. The trim removed 2 bases at V and 6 bases at J, leaving 3 bases unmatched. The CDR3 length is 15 residues.

In regard to this clone: This may arise from a read error, as a much more abundant clone is one base away. The sample holds other DNA sequences that translate to the same CDR3. This chain connects TRBV9 to TRBJ2-6; D gene uncertain. The germline gives CDR1 SGDLS, CDR2 YYNGEE. The V end was cut by 2 bases, the J end by 0 bases, with 6 bases between. The CDR3 has 15 residues. This CDR3 reads CASSVTGSGANVLTF. CDR3 DNA sequence: TGTGCCAGCAGCGTTACTGGCTCTGGGGCCAACGTCCTGACTTTC.

This clone appeared a few times. This sequence joins TRBV12-3 or TRBV12-4 and TRBJ1-4; D possibly corresponds to TRBD1 (5 bases). Trimming pared 6 bases from V and 5 bases from J, leaving 19 bases between. The CDR3 consists of 16 residues. Here the CDR3 reads CASRPPRQCLNEKLFF. The CDR3 DNA is TGTGCCAGCAGGCCTCCCCGACAGTGCCTAAATGAAAAACTGTTTTTT.

In its sample, this clone was seen many times. The chain carries TRBV20-1 and TRBJ1-1; 8 nucleotides agree with TRBD1. The CDR3 totals 15 residues. Germline V gene sequence: CDR1 DFQATT, CDR2 SNEGSKA (reference sequence). V trimming: 3 bases; J trimming: 5 bases; junction bases outside the gene matches: 11. The DNA of the CDR3 is TGCAGTGCTAGGGAGCCGGGACAGGCTGGGACTGAAGCTTTCTTT. This translates into CSAREPGQAGTEAFF.

This clone was counted only a few times. The chain has TRBV28 and TRBJ2-7; D remains unclear. Looked up from germline, CDR1 is MDHEN and CDR2 is SYDVKM. This CDR3 spans 12 amino acids. V lost 3 bases and J lost 3, with 6 bases in between. This chain's CDR3 is CASSLKSYEQYF. DNA of the CDR3: TGTGCCAGCAGTTTGAAAAGCTACGAGCAGTACTTC. The variable domain in full, completed from reference TRBV28 and TRBJ2-7, reads DVKVTQSSRYLVKRTGEKVFLECVQDMDHENMFWYRQDPGLGLRLIYFSYDVKMKEKGDIPEGYSVSREKKERFSLILESASTNQTSMYLCASSLKSYEQYFGPGTRLTVT.

There are many counts of this clone. The CDR3 sequence is CASSQDGTIPDTQYF. The DNA for the CDR3 is TGCGCCAGCAGCCAAGATGGGACCATCCCCGATACGCAGTATTTT. This rearrangement joins TRBV4-1 to TRBJ2-3; possibly TRBD1 or TRBD2 for D (5 bases each). The CDR3 is 15 amino acids. V was shortened by 0 bases and J by 6 bases, with 13 bases between the two germline ends. Germline V gives CDR1 MGHRA, CDR2 YSYEKL.

The chain has TRBV11-1 and TRBJ2-7; 8 bases agree with TRBD1. V shed 4 bases and J 2 bases; nucleotides not matched to a gene: 4. Germline CDR1 is SGHAT and CDR2 is FQDESV (reference sequence). The CDR3 runs to 14 residues. The CDR3, as DNA: TGTGCCAGCAGCTGGACAGGGATACCCTACGAGCAGTACTTC. It is translated as CASSWTGIPYEQYF.

The chain has TRBV12-3 or TRBV12-4 and TRBJ1-1; D is perhaps TRBD1 (6 bases). The CDR3 has 12 amino acids. Trimming left V 3 bases short and J 7 bases short, with 9 bases between. The CDR3: CASSFRGGEAFF. CDR3 sequence (DNA): TGTGCCAGCAGTTTTAGGGGGGGTGAAGCTTTCTTT.